This T cell receptor (beta chain) was documented in a study of T-cell memory formation after mild COVID-19. About the research overall: Largely, TCR clusters stayed within a single donor.

This clonotype was observed a few times. What it binds is unknown. Constant-segment-primed 5'RACE gave TCR alpha and TCR beta cDNA libraries with sample barcodes and UMIs. TCRdb called the 5' RACE reads again in MiXCR, with one record for every CDR3 protein. The sample lists some 120,000 distinct CDR3 sequences, 5% to 6.5% occurring once. Study results and limitations: A second wave of clones peaked on day 37, and their SARS-CoV-2 specificity went unconfirmed. Clones that got smaller from day 15 to 85 had even CD4/CD8, while clones growing later tipped toward CD4+.

The receptor's source is an adult woman who had mild COVID-19 (a few samples of this study predate the infection). Cell type and time point are not known. The specimen was PBMCs or a T cell subset sorted from them (not recorded which).

In DNA form, the CDR3 reads TGTGCCAGCAGCCGCGAAGGGACTAGCGGATTAGCGATTGAGCAGTTCTTC. This encodes CASSREGTSGLAIEQFF. V and J are TRBV4-2 and TRBJ2-1; 11 bases fit TRBD2. The CDR3 runs to 17 residues. Losses at the gene ends were 4 bases for V and 9 bases for J; bases not matched to a gene: 14. Germline V gene sequence: CDR1 LGHNA, CDR2 YNFKEQ.